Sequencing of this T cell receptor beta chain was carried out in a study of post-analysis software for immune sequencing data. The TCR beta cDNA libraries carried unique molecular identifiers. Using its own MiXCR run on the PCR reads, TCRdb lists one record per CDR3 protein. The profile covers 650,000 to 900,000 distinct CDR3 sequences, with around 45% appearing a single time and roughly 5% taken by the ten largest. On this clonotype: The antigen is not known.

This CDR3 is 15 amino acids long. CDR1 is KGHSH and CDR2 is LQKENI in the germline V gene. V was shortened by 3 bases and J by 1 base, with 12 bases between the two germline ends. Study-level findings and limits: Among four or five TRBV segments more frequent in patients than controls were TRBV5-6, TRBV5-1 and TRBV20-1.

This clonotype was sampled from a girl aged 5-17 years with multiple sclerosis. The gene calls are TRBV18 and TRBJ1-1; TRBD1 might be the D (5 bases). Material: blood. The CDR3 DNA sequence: TGTGCCAGCTCACCCCCGGGACCAGGGAACACTGAAGCTTTCTTT. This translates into CASSPPGPGNTEAFF.